These 32 T cell receptor beta chains were all obtained from the same sample, sequenced in a study of shared clonotypes between healthy human individuals. As defined, naive CD8 cells were CD45RO-negative and positively selected for CCR7, with terminally differentiated effector memory CD45RA+ cells excluded. The repertoire was sequenced with immunoSEQ multiplex PCR; TCRdb's copy has only in-frame clones and lacks some. This table holds millions of clones, approximately 94% found once. Material: naive CD8+ T cells sorted from blood. These receptors were taken from a man between 18 and 29 years old in good health.

This clone was seen only a few times. V usage is TRBV19 and J usage is TRBJ2-2; TRBD1 agrees at 10 bases. J lost 2 bases, V lost 8 bases, and 5 bases had no gene match. The CDR3 length is 15 residues. Germline lookup yields CDR1 LNHDA and CDR2 SQIVND (reference sequence). As DNA, the CDR3 is TGTGCCAGTTTGGGACAGGGGATAAACACCGGGGAGCTGTTTTTT. Protein: CASLGQGINTGELFF.

V gene TRBV27 combines with J gene TRBJ2-5; 14 bases line up with TRBD2. After removal of 4 bases from V and 5 bases from J, the junction contained 12 bases not matched to a gene. Germline lookup yields CDR1 MNHEY and CDR2 SMNVEV (reference sequence). There are 18 residues in the CDR3. CDR3 in amino acids: CASSSLKPTSGGAETQYF. CDR3 sequence (DNA): TGTGCCAGCAGTTCTCTCAAACCGACTAGCGGGGGGGCGGAGACCCAGTACTTC.

A word on this clone: The missing conserved phenylalanine or tryptophan at the end of this CDR3 makes a read error likely. The chain links TRBV6-1 to TRBJ2-7; 8 nucleotides agree with TRBD1. In germline, CDR1 is MNHNS, CDR2 SASEGT. With 0 bases clipped from V and 7 bases from J, the junction kept 5 bases outside the gene matches. The CDR3 length is 14 residues. The CDR3 loop reads CASSEAQGAREQYL. The CDR3 DNA is TGTGCCAGCAGTGAAGCTCAGGGGGCGCGGGAGCAGTACCTC.

This chain joins TRBV2 and TRBJ1-3; TRBD1 agrees at 9 bases. The J segment lost 3 bases and the V segment lost 5 bases, leaving 5 bases of the junction unmatched. Germline V gives CDR1 SNHLY, CDR2 FYNNEI. The CDR3 spans 15 residues. DNA of the CDR3: TGTGCCAGCAGTACGGGACAGGGAATTGGAAACACCATATATTTT. It specifies CASSTGQGIGNTIYF.

This chain links TRBV7-9 with TRBJ1-1; D is ambiguous. The germline V gene has CDR1 SEHNR and CDR2 FQNEAQ (reference sequence). The CDR3 contains 15 residues. V shed 1 base and J shed 1 base, with 10 bases lying between them. Here the CDR3 reads CASSLERSANTEAFF. The CDR3 nucleotides are TGTGCCAGCAGCTTAGAGAGGAGCGCGAACACTGAAGCTTTCTTT. Full variable domain (missing parts from reference TRBV7-9 and TRBJ1-1): DTGVSQNPRHKITKRGQNVTFRCDPISEHNRLYWYRQTLGQGPEFLTYFQNEAQLEKSRLLSDRFSAERPKGSFSTLEIQRTEQGDSAMYLCASSLERSANTEAFFGQGTRLTVV.

This chain uses TRBV19 with TRBJ2-1, with unresolved D. This CDR3 is 13 amino acids long. Germline V gene lookup returns CDR1 LNHDA and CDR2 SQIVND (reference sequence). V gave up 4 bases and J gave up 3 bases, with 7 bases separating them. CDR3: CASSNDGYNEQFF. In nucleotides, the CDR3 is TGTGCCAGTAGTAACGACGGCTACAATGAGCAGTTCTTC. The full variable domain, with the rest looked up from reference TRBV19 and TRBJ2-1, is DGGITQSPKYLFRKEGQNVTLSCEQNLNHDAMYWYRQDPGQGLRLIYYSQIVNDFQKGDIAEGYSVSREKKESFPLTVTSAQKNPTAFYLCASSNDGYNEQFFGPGTRLTVL.

V is TRBV9 and J is TRBJ2-3, with TRBD2 matching over 8 bases. Germline assignment: CDR1 SGDLS and CDR2 YYNGEE. J was trimmed by 5 bases and V by 6 bases; bases with no gene match: 8. CDR3 size: 14 residues. CDR3 loop: CASNRGGRVDTQYF. The CDR3 DNA follows: TGTGCCAGCAACCGGGGGGGCCGGGTAGATACGCAGTATTTT.

The chain links TRBV5-6 to TRBJ1-4; D is unresolved. Germline assignment: CDR1 SGHDT and CDR2 YYEEEE. The CDR3 is 14 amino acids. V lost 4 bases, J lost 8 bases, and 15 bases lay in between. The CDR3 DNA is TGTGCCAGCAGCCACAGACGGGGATGGGAAAAACTGTTTTTT. Amino acids: CASSHRRGWEKLFF.

The chain employs TRBV30 and TRBJ1-4; no clear D. The CDR3 length is 12 residues. Germline loops: CDR1 GTSNPN, CDR2 SVGIG (reference sequence). Trimming took 3 bases from V and 7 from J, leaving 9 bases between them. CDR3 DNA: TGTGCCTGGAGGGAAAATAGTGAAAAACTGTTTTTT. Its translation: CAWRENSEKLFF.

Written as DNA, the CDR3 is TGTGCCATCAGTGGTCAACCGACAGGGGATGGCTACACCTTC. This sequence encodes CAISGQPTGDGYTF. The chain links TRBV10-3 to TRBJ1-2; 8 bases are a match to TRBD1. Germline V lookup: CDR1 ENHRY, CDR2 SYGVKD. V shed 4 bases and J 6 bases; nucleotides not matched to a gene: 7. The CDR3 covers 14 residues.

The chain has TRBV6-1 and TRBJ1-5; 7 bases align to TRBD1. Germline trimming cut 0 bases from V and 2 bases from J; bases unmatched to any gene: 7. This CDR3 has 17 amino acids. The germline V gene has CDR1 MNHNS and CDR2 SASEGT. The CDR3 sequence is CASSEAQPRGGNQPQHF. The CDR3 DNA follows: TGTGCCAGCAGTGAAGCCCAGCCCAGGGGGGGCAATCAGCCCCAGCATTTT.

The rearrangement joins TRBV11-2 to TRBJ2-1, with D tentatively TRBD1 (6 bases). CDR1 is SGHAT and CDR2 is FQNNGV in the germline V gene. The CDR3 consists of 14 residues. V was shortened by 3 bases and J by 6 bases, with 12 bases between the two germline ends. The CDR3 here is CASSLRQARNEQFF. The CDR3 coding sequence is TGTGCCAGCAGCTTGAGACAGGCCCGCAATGAGCAGTTCTTC.

CDR3 bases: TGTGCCAGCAGTTTACAGGGGAGTTCCGGGGAGCTGTTTTTT. It codes for CASSLQGSSGELFF. The V call is TRBV27, the J call TRBJ2-2, with D possibly being TRBD1 (6 bases). Trimming stripped 2 bases from V and 6 bases from J, with 10 bases between. Germline V gene lookup returns CDR1 MNHEY and CDR2 SMNVEV (reference sequence). This CDR3 has 14 amino acids.

This clone was seen just once. V and J are TRBV4-1 and TRBJ2-7, with 11 bases matching TRBD2. This CDR3 spans 15 amino acids. V was pared by 0 bases and J by 5 bases, with 3 bases of the junction left unmatched. CDR1 MGHRA and CDR2 YSYEKL come from the germline V gene. The CDR3 sequence: CASSQEGSGRDEQYF. The CDR3 DNA is TGCGCCAGCAGCCAAGAAGGTAGCGGGAGGGACGAGCAGTACTTC.

The rearrangement links TRBV4-3 to TRBJ2-7; D could derive from TRBD1 or TRBD2 (5 bases each). V was shortened by 2 bases and J by 3 bases, with 14 bases between the two germline ends. The V gene's germline CDR1 is LGHNA and CDR2 YSLEER. The CDR3 sequence is 15 residues long. The CDR3 spells CASSQYRDGGYEQYF. The DNA for the CDR3 is TGCGCCAGCAGCCAATACCGGGACGGTGGCTACGAGCAGTACTTC.

In this sample, this clone turned up once. The chain links TRBV29-1 to TRBJ2-5, with unresolved D. Looked up from germline, CDR1 is SQVTM and CDR2 is ANQGSEA. The CDR3 totals 14 residues. V was trimmed by 3 bases and J by 2 bases, leaving 13 bases between them. The CDR3 is CSVDLGFGQETQYF. The CDR3 bases are TGCAGCGTTGATCTAGGTTTCGGTCAAGAGACCCAGTACTTC.

This chain joins TRBV10-2 and TRBJ2-3, with no clear D. The germline V gene has CDR1 WSHSY and CDR2 SAAADI. The CDR3 runs 11 residues. V gave up 4 bases and J gave up 6 bases, with 5 bases separating them. The CDR3 DNA reads TGCGCCAGCAGTGGATTTGATACGCAGTATTTT. Amino acid sequence: CASSGFDTQYF.

Details on this clone: The sample carries other DNA sequences with the same CDR3. The chain carries TRBV28 and TRBJ1-3, with 8 bases fitting TRBD1. This CDR3 is 14 amino acids long. Germline loops: CDR1 MDHEN, CDR2 SYDVKM. J was trimmed by 2 bases and V by 6 bases; bases with no gene match: 3. The CDR3 reads CASRLTGAGNTIYF. CDR3 in DNA: TGTGCCAGCAGGCTGACAGGGGCTGGAAACACCATATATTTT.

The V and J genes are TRBV6-1 and TRBJ1-4, with D tentatively TRBD1 (5 bases). Trimming took 5 bases from V and 6 from J, leaving 13 bases between them. CDR1 and CDR2 from the germline V gene are MNHNS and SASEGT. The CDR3 contains 14 residues. The CDR3 reads CASSTGGEDEKLFF. The CDR3 region has the DNA TGTGCCAGCAGTACGGGGGGAGAGGATGAAAAACTGTTTTTT.

The chain recombines TRBV27 with TRBJ2-2, with 7 bases that match TRBD1. The CDR3 is 15 residues long. Germline assignment: CDR1 MNHEY and CDR2 SMNVEV (reference sequence). The V and J ends lost 2 bases and 3 bases, in that order; junction bases with no gene match: 3. The CDR3 region is CASSLGTVYTGELFF. The CDR3 region has the DNA TGTGCCAGCAGTTTAGGGACAGTCTACACCGGGGAGCTGTTTTTT.

This clone was found once. The CDR3 DNA sequence: TGTGCCAGCAGTTACGGCTTGCCCCAGTACTTC. Encoded protein: CASSYGLPQYF. The chain links TRBV6-6 to TRBJ2-5, with D unclear. Deletions cut 2 bases from V and 9 bases from J, with 7 bases between. The CDR3 covers 11 residues. In germline, CDR1 is MNHNY, CDR2 SVGAGI (reference sequence).

V is TRBV5-4 and J is TRBJ2-5, with 7 bases fitting TRBD2. V was pared by 3 bases and J by 1 base, with 6 bases of the junction left unmatched. Germline CDR1 reads SGHNT; CDR2 reads YYREEE (reference sequence). The CDR3 has 15 residues. CDR3 nucleotide sequence: TGTGCCAGCAGCTGGGGCGGGGGTTCCCAAGAGACCCAGTACTTC. This sequence encodes CASSWGGGSQETQYF.

The chain recombines TRBV11-2 with TRBJ2-5; weak D call: TRBD2 (6 bases). V dropped 5 bases and J dropped 5 bases, with 21 bases sitting between them. The CDR3 is 16 residues long. Germline-derived CDR1 and CDR2 are SGHAT and FQNNGV. The chain's CDR3 is CASSLLMSGRGETQYF. CDR3 bases: TGTGCCAGCAGCCTCCTTATGTCTGGCCGGGGGGAGACCCAGTACTTC.

This rearrangement joins TRBV6-6 to TRBJ1-1; possibly TRBD1 for D (5 bases). V was trimmed by 1 base and J by 6 bases, leaving 12 bases between them. Germline CDR1 reads MNHNY; CDR2 reads SVGAGI (reference sequence). The CDR3 contains 14 residues. The CDR3 spells CASSYFGTNPEAFF. The CDR3 bases are TGTGCCAGCAGTTACTTTGGGACCAACCCTGAAGCTTTCTTT.

This clone was seen repeatedly, ten times or more. V and J are TRBV2 and TRBJ1-5; D is unclear. This CDR3 contains 13 residues. V dropped 5 bases and J dropped 5 bases, with 10 bases sitting between them. The germline CDR1 and CDR2 sequences are SNHLY and FYNNEI. The CDR3 sequence is CASSSGLYQPQHF. The CDR3 region has the DNA TGTGCCAGCAGTTCCGGGTTATATCAGCCCCAGCATTTT.

The chain couples TRBV4-1 to TRBJ1-2; D unclear. Per germline, CDR1 MGHRA and CDR2 YSYEKL. The germline V and J ends were trimmed by 0 bases and 0 bases, with 8 bases remaining between them. CDR3 size: 15 residues. For the CDR3, the DNA is TGCGCCAGCAGCCAAGAGAGACTTGCTAACTATGGCTACACCTTC. Translated: CASSQERLANYGYTF.

The V gene is TRBV7-9, the J gene TRBJ2-7, with 12 bases fitting TRBD2. CDR1 is SEHNR, CDR2 FQNEAQ, per germline (reference sequence). The CDR3 totals 15 residues. The V segment lost 1 base and the J segment 3 bases; nucleotides outside the gene matches: 1. The chain's CDR3 is CASSLELAGGYEQYF. CDR3 coding DNA: TGTGCCAGCAGCTTAGAACTAGCGGGAGGCTACGAGCAGTACTTC.

The rearrangement uses TRBV10-2 and TRBJ2-7; possibly TRBD2 for D (5 bases). Trimming left V 4 bases short and J 0 bases short, with 13 bases between. In germline, CDR1 is WSHSY, CDR2 SAAADI. The CDR3 contains 15 residues. The CDR3 nucleotides are TGCGCCAGCAGTGGTGGTAGCGAGATCTCCTACGAGCAGTACTTC. Its protein is CASSGGSEISYEQYF.

The CDR3: CASSLGTVGNSPLHF. The CDR3, as DNA: TGTGCCAGCAGCTTAGGCACAGTGGGTAATTCACCCCTCCACTTT. This chain links TRBV7-2 with TRBJ1-6; D ambiguous. CDR1 is SGHTA and CDR2 is FQGNSA in the germline V gene. The CDR3 runs 15 residues. The V gene lost 1 base and the J gene lost 6 bases, with 10 bases spanning the gap.

This rearrangement joins TRBV15 to TRBJ2-3; D is perhaps TRBD1 or TRBD2 (5 bases each). Germline CDR1 and CDR2: LNHNV and YYDKDF (reference sequence). The V gene lost 1 base and the J gene lost 2 bases, with 13 bases spanning the gap. The CDR3 has 16 residues. CDR3 region: CATSRGGSPDTDTQYF. The CDR3 DNA follows: TGTGCCACCAGCAGAGGGGGGTCGCCTGACACAGATACGCAGTATTTT.

The V and J genes are TRBV9 and TRBJ2-1; TRBD2 matches at 12 bases. V lost 0 bases, J lost 8 bases, and 9 bases stayed unmatched. The germline V gene has CDR1 SGDLS and CDR2 YYNGEE. The CDR3 is 17 residues long. The CDR3 sequence is CASSVGETSGGRDEQFF. The DNA of the CDR3 is TGTGCCAGCAGCGTAGGCGAGACTAGCGGGGGCAGGGATGAGCAGTTCTTC.

The sample holds one count of this clone. Other nucleotide sequences in the sample specify the same CDR3. The V call is TRBV4-3, the J call TRBJ2-1; 9 bases agree with TRBD2. Germline values: CDR1 LGHNA, CDR2 YSLEER. Trimming removed 4 bases from V and 4 bases from J; junction bases left unmatched: 2. This CDR3 has 14 amino acids. The CDR3 DNA reads as TGCGCCAGCAGCCCGGGACTAGCTTACAATGAGCAGTTCTTC. Its protein product is CASSPGLAYNEQFF.